This T cell receptor beta chain was sequenced during a study of T cells in Graves' hyperthyroidism and ophthalmopathy. Regarding the study as a whole: Ophthalmopathy onset followed model prediction by a median approximately seven months. Researchers found most expanded thyroid clonotypes above 0.001 in blood as well.

Patients were excluded for uncontrolled infection, other autoimmune disease, pregnancy or lactation. Clinical symptoms, serum thyroxine, TRAb, thyroid ultrasound and orbital computed tomography informed diagnoses. There are 18 residues in the CDR3. Germline-derived CDR1 and CDR2 are SGHTA and FQGNSA. The V and J ends lost 0 bases and 8 bases respectively, with 25 bases between them. RNA transcripts gave rise to amplified TCR beta CDR3 regions. In the first-round RT-PCR of the TCR CDR3, the HTBI primer set was used. TCRdb itself ran the multiplex PCR reads through MiXCR, one entry per CDR3 protein. The sample lists hundreds of thousands of distinct CDR3 sequences; 45% were seen once. As regards this clonotype: Antigen unknown.

The specimen sequenced was peripheral blood or thyroid tissue (not recorded which). This clonotype originated in an adult man with Graves' disease, either hyperthyroidism or ophthalmopathy (not recorded which). The V gene is TRBV7-2, the J gene TRBJ1-1; a possible D gene is TRBD1 (6 bases). In nucleotides, the CDR3 is TGTGCCAGCAGCTTAGCGCCGGGGGCGCAAGGGAAGGAACCCGAAGCTTTCTTT. It yields the protein CASSLAPGAQGKEPEAFF. Based on the CDR3 plus reference TRBV7-2 and TRBJ1-1, the full variable domain is GAGVSQSPSNKVTEKGKDVELRCDPISGHTALYWYRQSLGQGLEFLIYFQGNSAPDKSGLPSDRFSAERTGGSVSTLTIQRTQQEDSAVYLCASSLAPGAQGKEPEAFFGQGTRLTVV.